Listed here are 5 T cell receptor beta chains from one sample, sequenced in a study of T cell responses to AZD1222 COVID-19 vaccine. Measured with immunoSEQ multiplex PCR; TCRdb has only the in-frame clones, and not every one. Among 80,000 or so clones listed, about 84% were seen once. The sequencing here drew on peripheral blood, taken on day 0 of AZD1222 vaccination. The receptor source for this set is an adult in good health.

This rearrangement joins TRBV6-2 or TRBV6-3 to TRBJ2-7; TRBD2 is a possible D gene (5 bases). This CDR3 contains 16 residues. The V gene lost 2 bases and the J gene lost 2 bases, with 16 bases spanning the gap. Germline assignment: CDR1 MNHEY and CDR2 SVGEGT. The DNA of the CDR3 is TGTGCCAGCAGTTACGGGAGAGGGCGAACAACCTACGAGCAGTACTTC. It is translated as CASSYGRGRTTYEQYF.

The sample holds a few counts of this clone. The rearrangement links TRBV11-2 to TRBJ2-3, with D unresolved. The CDR3 spans 14 residues. Trimming removed 1 base at V and 6 bases at J, with 11 bases between. Per germline, CDR1 SGHAT and CDR2 FQNNGV. CDR3 DNA sequence: TGTGCCAGCAGCTTAGGGCTAGGAGCGGATACGCAGTATTTT. This gives the protein CASSLGLGADTQYF.

V usage is TRBV9 and J usage is TRBJ2-3; TRBD2 matches 9 bases. The CDR3 loop spans 14 amino acids. CDR1 is SGDLS and CDR2 is YYNGEE in the germline V gene. The junction had 4 bases not matched to a gene; V was cut back by 3 bases and J by 5 bases. The CDR3 nucleotides read TGTGCCAGCAGCGAGCGGGGGGCCATAGATACGCAGTATTTT. Protein product: CASSERGAIDTQYF.

This clone has a handful of counts. This chain uses TRBV5-5 with TRBJ1-1; D not certain. Germline V gene sequence: CDR1 SGHKS, CDR2 YYEKEE (reference sequence). V lost 2 bases and J lost 0, with 8 bases in between. There are 14 residues in the CDR3. The CDR3 reads CASSFTDVNTEAFF. The CDR3 region has the DNA TGTGCCAGCAGCTTTACCGACGTGAACACTGAAGCTTTCTTT. The complete variable domain, with remaining parts taken from reference TRBV5-5 and TRBJ1-1, reads DAGVTQSPTHLIKTRGQQVTLRCSPISGHKSVSWYQQVLGQGPQFIFQYYEKEERGRGNFPDRFSARQFPNYSSELNVNALLLGDSALYLCASSFTDVNTEAFFGQGTRLTVV.

The gene calls are TRBV7-9 and TRBJ1-2; the D is unclear. Per the germline V gene, CDR1 is SEHNR and CDR2 is FQNEAQ (reference sequence). The CDR3 has 14 residues. Trimming shortened V by 4 bases and J by 5 bases, and 14 bases separated the two germline ends. CDR3 residues: CASSSTTEAYGYTF. For the CDR3, the DNA is TGTGCCAGCAGCTCCACTACAGAGGCTTATGGCTACACCTTC.